This T cell receptor (beta chain) was identified in a study of shared T cell receptors in the human thymus. This CDR3 contains 11 residues. Germline V gene data show CDR1 as SNHLY and CDR2 as FYNNEI. Trimming shortened V by 4 bases and J by 13 bases, and 13 bases separated the two germline ends. TCRdb's copy holds only in-frame clones and misses some; the assay was immunoSEQ multiplex PCR. Of hundreds of thousands of clones in the sample, more than 75% were seen once. The same sample was also used in a study of human thymus T cells. Per that study: Serving as donors were healthy Finnish infants, each of whom was having open corrective surgery for congenital heart defects. Thymic repertoires from unrelated individuals overlapped highly, related research reported.

This rearrangement joins TRBV2 to TRBJ1-2, with D uncertain. Material for sequencing was thymocytes. The clonotype was recovered from a boy under three years old with a congenital heart defect. The CDR3 sequence is CASSGGLPGTF. As DNA, the CDR3 is TGTGCCAGCAGTGGAGGGCTACCGGGCACCTTC.